Below, one T cell receptor beta chain is given with its context. Its antigen is not identified. These data are taken from a study of neoadjuvant anti-PD-1 for oral cavity cancer. Turning to the study itself: Patients without progression got a fourth dose around day 43.

Germline V gene data show CDR1 as ENHRY and CDR2 as SYGVKD. There are 11 residues in the CDR3. Trimming took 2 bases from V and 7 from J, leaving 5 bases between them. Documented time point: after neoadjuvant nivolumab, at surgical resection. Patients had newly diagnosed, untreated stage II-IVA oral cavity squamous cell carcinoma. The study, taken as a whole, reports: Post-nivolumab, blood T cell clonality was significantly elevated in non-responders.

Blood libraries mostly used about 0.5 ug genomic DNA, six replicates each. Clones were read by immunoSEQ multiplex PCR, and TCRdb kept only the in-frame ones, dropping some. This sample carries 40,000 to 50,000 clones, 65% to 85% of them seen once, and the ten largest clones take around 4.4%. This rearrangement joins TRBV10-3 to TRBJ1-1; D remains unclear. The sequence derives from a person aged 40 to 85 with oral cavity squamous cell carcinoma. The specimen comprised PBMCs, sampled after nivolumab (anti-PD-1) treatment. The CDR3, as DNA: TGTGCCATCAGTGAGCGGTTTGAAGCTTTCTTT. Encoded protein: CAISERFEAFF.